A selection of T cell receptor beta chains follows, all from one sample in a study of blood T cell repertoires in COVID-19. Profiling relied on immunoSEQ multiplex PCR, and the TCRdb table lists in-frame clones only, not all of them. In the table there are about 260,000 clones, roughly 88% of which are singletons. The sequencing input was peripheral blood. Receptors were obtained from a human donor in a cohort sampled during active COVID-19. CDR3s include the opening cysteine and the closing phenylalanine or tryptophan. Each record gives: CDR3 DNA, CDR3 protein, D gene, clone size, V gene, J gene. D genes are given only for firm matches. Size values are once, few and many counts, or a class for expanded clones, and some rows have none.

CDR3nt: TGCGCCAGCAGCCAGGAGACAGGGCTCCGTCCCTATGGCTACACCTTC
CDR3aa: CASSQETGLRPYGYTF
d_gene: TRBD1
abundance: .
v_gene: TRBV4-3
j_gene: TRBJ1-2

CDR3nt: TGTGCCAGCAGTGACTCGTTTAGCTACGAGCAGTACTTC
CDR3aa: CASSDSFSYEQYF
d_gene: .
abundance: .
v_gene: TRBV6-4
j_gene: TRBJ2-7

CDR3nt: TGTGCCAGTTCTCCAGGGGCAACTAATGAAAAACTGTTTTTT
CDR3aa: CASSPGATNEKLFF
d_gene: .
abundance: .
v_gene: TRBV28
j_gene: TRBJ1-4

CDR3nt: TGTGCCAGCAGCCAAGACAGCCGAAACACAGATACGCAGTATTTT
CDR3aa: CASSQDSRNTDTQYF
d_gene: .
abundance: .
v_gene: TRBV5-4
j_gene: TRBJ2-3

CDR3nt: TGTGCCACCAGTGCCGCGGGACAGGGAATGGAGACCCAGTACTTC
CDR3aa: CATSAAGQGMETQYF
d_gene: TRBD1
abundance: .
v_gene: TRBV24-1
j_gene: TRBJ2-5

CDR3nt: TGTGCCAGCAGCGCCCGAGGGGGGGACATCGCGGCGGAGACCCAGTACTTC
CDR3aa: CASSARGGDIAAETQYF
d_gene: .
abundance: few
v_gene: TRBV9
j_gene: TRBJ2-5

CDR3nt: TGCGCCAGCAGCCAAGGGGGCCAGATCTACGAGCAGTACTTC
CDR3aa: CASSQGGQIYEQYF
d_gene: .
abundance: .
v_gene: TRBV4-1
j_gene: TRBJ2-7

CDR3nt: TGTGCCAGTCCGGGACTAGCGGATCCCGGGGAGCTGTTTTTT
CDR3aa: CASPGLADPGELFF
d_gene: TRBD2
abundance: .
v_gene: TRBV18
j_gene: TRBJ2-2

CDR3nt: TGTGCCAGCAGTTATTCGGGGGGCGGCGAGCAGTACTTC
CDR3aa: CASSYSGGGEQYF
d_gene: .
abundance: .
v_gene: TRBV6-5
j_gene: TRBJ2-7

CDR3nt: TGTGCCAGCAGCTTAAGCGGGGCGTACGAGCAGTACTTC
CDR3aa: CASSLSGAYEQYF
d_gene: TRBD2
abundance: .
v_gene: TRBV7-2
j_gene: TRBJ2-7

CDR3nt: TGTGCCAGCCTTTTAACAGGGGCCGCGTATGGCTACACCTTC
CDR3aa: CASLLTGAAYGYTF
d_gene: TRBD1
abundance: .
v_gene: TRBV19
j_gene: TRBJ1-2

CDR3nt: TGTGCCAGCAGCCAAGATCAGTGGGGGGACTATGGCTACACCTTC
CDR3aa: CASSQDQWGDYGYTF
d_gene: .
abundance: .
v_gene: TRBV3-1/TRBV3-2
j_gene: TRBJ1-2

CDR3nt: TGTGCCAGCAGTGACCAGGGACAGGGTAACTACGAGCAGTACTTC
CDR3aa: CASSDQGQGNYEQYF
d_gene: TRBD1
abundance: .
v_gene: TRBV6-1
j_gene: TRBJ2-7

CDR3nt: TGTGCCAGCAGTGGCCGTATAGCGGCTACCTACGAGCAGTACTTC
CDR3aa: CASSGRIAATYEQYF
d_gene: .
abundance: .
v_gene: TRBV27
j_gene: TRBJ2-7

CDR3nt: TGTGCCAGCTCACGGGACAGGGGGAACACTGAAGCTTTCTTT
CDR3aa: CASSRDRGNTEAFF
d_gene: TRBD1
abundance: .
v_gene: TRBV18
j_gene: TRBJ1-1

CDR3nt: TGTGCCACCAGCAGAGATTCCATACGGTTCTCTGGAAACACCATATATTTT
CDR3aa: CATSRDSIRFSGNTIYF
d_gene: .
abundance: .
v_gene: TRBV15
j_gene: TRBJ1-3

CDR3nt: TGTGCCATCAGTGAGAACAGGGAAATGATCGAGCAGTACTTC
CDR3aa: CAISENREMIEQYF
d_gene: .
abundance: .
v_gene: TRBV10-3
j_gene: TRBJ2-7

CDR3nt: TGTGCCAGCAGCCCGGCCCGGGGGGGCTACGAGCAGTACTTC
CDR3aa: CASSPARGGYEQYF
d_gene: TRBD2
abundance: .
v_gene: TRBV13
j_gene: TRBJ2-7

CDR3nt: TGTGCCAGTAGTATGGCCAGCTACGAGCAGTACTTC
CDR3aa: CASSMASYEQYF
d_gene: .
abundance: .
v_gene: TRBV19
j_gene: TRBJ2-7

CDR3nt: TGCGCCAGCAGCCAAGATCCAGGGGATGGCTATGGCTACACCTTC
CDR3aa: CASSQDPGDGYGYTF
d_gene: .
abundance: .
v_gene: TRBV4-3
j_gene: TRBJ1-2

CDR3nt: TGTGCCAGCAGGCAGACAGGAGATAGCGAGCAGTACTTC
CDR3aa: CASRQTGDSEQYF
d_gene: .
abundance: .
v_gene: TRBV5-8
j_gene: TRBJ2-7

CDR3nt: TGTGCCAGCAGGGACAGGGACAGACAGCCCCAGCATTTT
CDR3aa: CASRDRDRQPQHF
d_gene: TRBD1
abundance: .
v_gene: TRBV6-5
j_gene: TRBJ1-5

CDR3nt: TGTGCCAGCAGCCTTAGCGGGGGGGTGACTGAAGCTTTCTTT
CDR3aa: CASSLSGGVTEAFF
d_gene: .
abundance: .
v_gene: TRBV9
j_gene: TRBJ1-1

CDR3nt: TGTGCCAGCAGCCCTGGACTAGCGGGAGTTGAGCAGTACTTC
CDR3aa: CASSPGLAGVEQYF
d_gene: TRBD2
abundance: .
v_gene: TRBV28
j_gene: TRBJ2-7

CDR3nt: TGTGCCAGCAGCTCGGGACACCAGAACACTGAAGCTTTCTTT
CDR3aa: CASSSGHQNTEAFF
d_gene: .
abundance: .
v_gene: TRBV9
j_gene: TRBJ1-1

CDR3nt: TGTGCCAGCAGCCAAACCGGGACTAGCGCGGGCGGGGAGCTGTTTTTT
CDR3aa: CASSQTGTSAGGELFF
d_gene: TRBD2
abundance: .
v_gene: TRBV5-4
j_gene: TRBJ2-2

CDR3nt: TGTGCCAGCAGCGTAGATTGGGGGGGAGAGACCCAGTACTTC
CDR3aa: CASSVDWGGETQYF
d_gene: TRBD2
abundance: .
v_gene: TRBV9
j_gene: TRBJ2-5

CDR3nt: TGTGCCAGTAGTACAGGACACTATGACGAGCAGTACTTC
CDR3aa: CASSTGHYDEQYF
d_gene: .
abundance: .
v_gene: TRBV19
j_gene: TRBJ2-7

CDR3nt: TGTGCCAGTAGTAAGGGATCACGGGGATACGAGCAGTACTTC
CDR3aa: CASSKGSRGYEQYF
d_gene: .
abundance: .
v_gene: TRBV19
j_gene: TRBJ2-7